The T cell receptor (beta chain) described here comes from a study of shared clonotypes between healthy human individuals. CDR1 and CDR2 (germline): LGHNA, YNFKEQ. The CDR3 totals 16 residues. With 4 bases clipped from V and 5 bases from J, the junction kept 13 bases outside the gene matches. As regards this clone: What it binds is not known.

Findings and limits, study-wide: Rarefaction curves obtained for sorted subsets showed sequencing incomplete despite large depth.

Assay: immunoSEQ multiplex PCR; the TCRdb copy retains only in-frame clones and omits some. The profile shows 950,000 to 1,300,000 clones, roughly 75% of them singletons. The material sequenced was memory CD4+ T cells sorted from blood. The subset was: CD45RA-negative fraction. The rearrangement joins TRBV4-2 to TRBJ2-5, with 7 bases identical to TRBD1. The receptor's source is a man younger than 35 in good health. The CDR3, as DNA: TGTGCCAGCAGCCCGGAGAAGGGGGCTCAGGGGGAGACCCAGTACTTC. This translates into CASSPEKGAQGETQYF.